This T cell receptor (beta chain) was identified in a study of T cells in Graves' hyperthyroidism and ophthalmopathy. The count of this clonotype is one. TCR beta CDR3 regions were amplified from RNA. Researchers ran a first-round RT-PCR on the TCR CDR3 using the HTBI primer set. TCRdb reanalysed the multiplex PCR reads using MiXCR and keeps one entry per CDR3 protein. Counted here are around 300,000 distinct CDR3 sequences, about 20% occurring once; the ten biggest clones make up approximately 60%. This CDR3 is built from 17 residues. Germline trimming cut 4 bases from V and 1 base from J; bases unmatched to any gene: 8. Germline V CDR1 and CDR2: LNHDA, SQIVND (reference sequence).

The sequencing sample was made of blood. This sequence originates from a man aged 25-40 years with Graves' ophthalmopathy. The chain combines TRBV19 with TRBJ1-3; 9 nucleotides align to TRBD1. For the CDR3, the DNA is TGTGCCAGTAGTACGACACAGGGGGCTAGATCTGGAAACACCATATATTTT. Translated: CASSTTQGARSGNTIYF.